The subject of this entry is one T cell receptor beta chain. Profiled with immunoSEQ multiplex PCR; TCRdb holds only in-frame clones, not every one. The sample contains 90,000 to 150,000 clones, around 89% of which appear only once. The germline V gene encodes CDR1 GTSNPN and CDR2 SVGIG (reference sequence). Trimming left V 2 bases short and J 2 bases short, with 7 bases between. The CDR3 has 12 residues. This entry is derived from a study of blood T cell repertoires in COVID-19. The source of this sequence is a human donor with acute or convalescent COVID-19. The donor label of this sample is uncertain. Input material: peripheral blood. The chain couples TRBV30 to TRBJ2-7, with D perhaps TRBD2 (5 bases). CDR3 coding DNA: TGTGCCTGGAGTCGCGGGCCCTACGAGCAGTACTTC. This gives the protein CAWSRGPYEQYF.